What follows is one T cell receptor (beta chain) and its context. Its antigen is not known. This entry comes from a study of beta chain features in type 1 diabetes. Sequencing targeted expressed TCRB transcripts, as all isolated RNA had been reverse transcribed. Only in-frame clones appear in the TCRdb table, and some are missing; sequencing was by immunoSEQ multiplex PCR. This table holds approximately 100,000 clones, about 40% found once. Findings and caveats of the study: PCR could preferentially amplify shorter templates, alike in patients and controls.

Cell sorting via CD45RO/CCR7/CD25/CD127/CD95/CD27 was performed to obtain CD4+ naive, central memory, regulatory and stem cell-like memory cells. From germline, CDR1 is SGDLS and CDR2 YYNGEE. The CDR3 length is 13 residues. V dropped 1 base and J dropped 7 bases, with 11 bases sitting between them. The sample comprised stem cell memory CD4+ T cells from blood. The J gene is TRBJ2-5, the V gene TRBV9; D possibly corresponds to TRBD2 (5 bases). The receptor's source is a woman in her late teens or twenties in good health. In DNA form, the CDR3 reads TGTGCCAGCAGCGTAAGGACTGAAGGGACCCAGTACTTC. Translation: CASSVRTEGTQYF.